Presented here are 8 T cell receptor beta chains from one specimen sequenced in a study of blood T cell repertoires in COVID-19. Some clones are missing from TCRdb's copy, which holds only in-frame ones; the method was immunoSEQ multiplex PCR. The sample contains approximately 400,000 clones, approximately 88% of which appear only once. The sequencing sample was made of peripheral blood. The source of these receptors is a woman in her forties or fifties with COVID-19, enrolled during active disease.

This clone was counted only a few times. The gene calls are TRBV7-8 and TRBJ2-5; perhaps TRBD1 as D (6 bases). This CDR3 contains 14 residues. V dropped 4 bases and J dropped 0 bases, with 9 bases sitting between them. Germline-derived CDR1 and CDR2 are SGHVS and FQNEAQ. CDR3 sequence reads: CASSYDRNQETQYF. CDR3 sequence (DNA): TGTGCCAGCAGCTACGACAGGAACCAAGAGACCCAGTACTTC.

The chain couples TRBV2 to TRBJ1-1; weak D call: TRBD1 (6 bases). Germline V lookup: CDR1 SNHLY, CDR2 FYNNEI. The CDR3 consists of 15 residues. The germline V and J ends were trimmed by 6 bases and 3 bases, with 17 bases remaining between them. The CDR3 is CASRPTGNLDTEAFF. The CDR3 bases are TGTGCCAGCAGACCCACAGGGAATTTGGACACTGAAGCTTTCTTT. The whole variable domain, filled in from reference TRBV2 and TRBJ1-1, reads EPEVTQTPSHQVTQMGQEVILRCVPISNHLYFYWYRQILGQKVEFLVSFYNNEISEKSEIFDDQFSVERPDGSNFTLKIRSTKLEDSAMYFCASRPTGNLDTEAFFGQGTRLTVV.

V usage is TRBV28 and J usage is TRBJ1-5; no definite D call. This CDR3 has 14 amino acids. Germline assignment: CDR1 MDHEN and CDR2 SYDVKM. Trimming took 4 bases from V and 3 from J, leaving 10 bases between them. In DNA, the CDR3 is TGTGCCAGCAGTTGGAGGGTCGACAATCAGCCCCAGCATTTT. Its protein product is CASSWRVDNQPQHF.

V is TRBV6-5 and J is TRBJ1-2, with TRBD1 matching over 7 bases. CDR1 is MNHEY, CDR2 SVGAGI, per germline. The CDR3 consists of 13 residues. After removal of 7 bases from V and 6 bases from J, the junction contained 8 bases not matched to a gene. CDR3 coding DNA: TGTGCCAGCACGGGAAGACAGGGTAATGGCTACACCTTC. Translating gives CASTGRQGNGYTF.

The CDR3 sequence is CASSPSDSYSYNEQFF. DNA for the CDR3: TGCGCCAGCAGCCCCAGTGACAGCTACTCCTACAATGAGCAGTTCTTC. The chain combines TRBV5-1 with TRBJ2-1; D possibly corresponds to TRBD1 (5 bases). The V gene lost 4 bases and the J gene lost 0 bases, with 14 bases spanning the gap. CDR1 is SGHRS, CDR2 YFSETQ, per germline. The CDR3 covers 16 residues. The entire variable domain, with the rest obtained from reference TRBV5-1 and TRBJ2-1, is as follows: KAGVTQTPRYLIKTRGQQVTLSCSPISGHRSVSWYQQTPGQGLQFLFEYFSETQRNKGNFPGRFSGRQFSNSRSEMNVSTLELGDSALYLCASSPSDSYSYNEQFFGPGTRLTVL.

A word on this clone: The same CDR3 arises from other DNA sequences in this sample as well. The J gene is TRBJ1-1, the V gene TRBV5-1; a weak D match, TRBD1 (5 bases). The CDR3 has 15 amino acids. V was shortened by 0 bases and J by 0 bases, with 9 bases between the two germline ends. CDR1 SGHRS and CDR2 YFSETQ come from the germline V gene. The CDR3 sequence is CASSLVGGLNTEAFF. The DNA of the CDR3 is TGCGCCAGCAGCTTGGTGGGGGGACTGAACACTGAAGCTTTCTTT.

The chain employs TRBV6-6 and TRBJ1-2, with no clear D. Trimming took off 10 bases at V and 8 bases at J, with 17 bases between the two ends. The length of the CDR3 is 12 residues. CDR1 is MNHNY and CDR2 is SVGAGI in the germline V gene (reference sequence). The CDR3 nucleotides are TGTGCCAACCACCGGGAGGGTGGGGGCTACACCTTC. Translated, it gives CANHREGGGYTF.

Turning to this clone: The identical CDR3 is also encoded by other nucleotide sequences in the sample. V is TRBV6-1 and J is TRBJ2-3; D uncertain. The CDR3 is 12 amino acids. Looked up from germline, CDR1 is MNHNS and CDR2 is SASEGT. V was clipped by 0 bases and J by 5 bases, with 3 bases between them. For the CDR3, the DNA is TGTGCCAGCAGTGAAGCTAGAGATACGCAGTATTTT. Amino acids: CASSEARDTQYF.